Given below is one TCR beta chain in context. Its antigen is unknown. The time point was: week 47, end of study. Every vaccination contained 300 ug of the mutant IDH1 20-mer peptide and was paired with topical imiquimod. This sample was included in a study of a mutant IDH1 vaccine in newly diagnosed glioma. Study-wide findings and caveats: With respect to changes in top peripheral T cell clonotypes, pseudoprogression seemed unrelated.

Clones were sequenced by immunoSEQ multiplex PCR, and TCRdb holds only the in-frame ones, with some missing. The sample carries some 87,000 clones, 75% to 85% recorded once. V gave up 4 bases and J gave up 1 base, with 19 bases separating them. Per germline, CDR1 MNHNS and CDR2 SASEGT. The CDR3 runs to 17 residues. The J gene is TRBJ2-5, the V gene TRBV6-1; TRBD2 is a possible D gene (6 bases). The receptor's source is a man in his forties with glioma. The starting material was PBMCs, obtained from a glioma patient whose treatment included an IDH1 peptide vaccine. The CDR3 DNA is TGTGCCAGCAGTGGGACTAAGGGACTTTTGGGCCAAGAGACCCAGTACTTC. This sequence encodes CASSGTKGLLGQETQYF.